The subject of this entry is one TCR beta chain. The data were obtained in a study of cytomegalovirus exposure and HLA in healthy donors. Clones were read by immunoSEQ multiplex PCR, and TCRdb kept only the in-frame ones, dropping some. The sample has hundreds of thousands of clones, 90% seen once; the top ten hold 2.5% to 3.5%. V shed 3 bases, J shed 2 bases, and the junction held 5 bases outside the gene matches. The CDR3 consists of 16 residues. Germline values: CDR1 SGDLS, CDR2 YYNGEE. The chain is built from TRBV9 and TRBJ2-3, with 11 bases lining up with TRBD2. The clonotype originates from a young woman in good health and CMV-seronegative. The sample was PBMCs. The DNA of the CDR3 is TGTGCCAGCAGCGGGCGACTAGCGGGGATCACAGATACGCAGTATTTT. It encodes CASSGRLAGITDTQYF.